Listed below are T cell receptor beta chains from one sample, sequenced in a study of blood T cell repertoires in COVID-19. This table comes from immunoSEQ multiplex PCR, and its TCRdb copy is limited to in-frame clones, with some not included. The sample holds 90,000 to 130,000 clones, approximately 86% seen once. The sample was peripheral blood. The receptors were sampled from a man aged 40-55 years with acute or convalescent COVID-19. Each CDR3 is given with its conserved first and last residue. The D gene is left open where the match is weak. Part of the rows lack a size; the others show once, few, many or a class for expanded clones.

v_call	clone_size	j_call	d_call	cdr3_aa
TRBV9	NA	TRBJ1-1	NA	CASSPVDISNTEAFF
TRBV3-1/TRBV3-2	NA	TRBJ2-7	NA	CASSQDRQAAYEQYF
TRBV11-3	NA	TRBJ2-1	TRBD2	CASSLGIAGEWDEQFF
TRBV5-1	NA	TRBJ1-1	TRBD1	CASSLDGQAMRNTEAFF
TRBV3-1/TRBV3-2	NA	TRBJ1-2	TRBD1	CASSQAGGRSFGYTF
TRBV19	NA	TRBJ2-6	NA	CASSIDRTLSGANVLTF
TRBV29-1	NA	TRBJ1-1	NA	CSVRMNTEAFF
TRBV7-2	NA	TRBJ1-5	TRBD1	CASSGQGLGQPQHF
TRBV7-8	NA	TRBJ2-1	NA	CASSLDWLANEQFF
TRBV20-1	NA	TRBJ1-3	NA	CSARALDTIYF
TRBV5-1	NA	TRBJ2-5	NA	CASSLGTAQETQYF
TRBV5-8	NA	TRBJ1-5	NA	CASSLFGARQPQHF
TRBV6-5	NA	TRBJ2-7	TRBD2	CASQAGDHYEQYF
TRBV5-8	NA	TRBJ2-5	TRBD2	CASSPPRLAGGLTQYF
TRBV6-2/TRBV6-3	NA	TRBJ2-7	NA	CASSTTTYEQYF
TRBV18	NA	TRBJ1-3	NA	CASSRISGSGNTIYF
TRBV27	NA	TRBJ2-7	TRBD2	CASTFRLAGSYEQYF
TRBV3-1/TRBV3-2	NA	TRBJ1-3	NA	CASSQESGFNTIYF
TRBV18	NA	TRBJ1-4	TRBD1	CASSPRQGGEKLFF
TRBV7-2	NA	TRBJ2-7	NA	CASSPRAGAGEQYF
TRBV7-2	NA	TRBJ1-5	NA	CASSLARGGPQHF
TRBV6-1	NA	TRBJ2-3	NA	CASSEAVARRADTQYF
TRBV9	NA	TRBJ2-1	TRBD2	CASKRASGSHEQFF
TRBV7-9	NA	TRBJ2-1	NA	CASSLTAEYNEQFF
TRBV4-3	NA	TRBJ2-5	NA	CASSPGLHWQQETQYF
TRBV30	NA	TRBJ2-7	NA	CAWSRGIHEQYF
TRBV2	NA	TRBJ1-6	TRBD1	CASQNQGDGYSPLHF
TRBV29-1	NA	TRBJ1-4	TRBD1	CSAETFGQGANEKLFF
TRBV30	NA	TRBJ2-7	NA	CAWSPGNYNEQYF
TRBV12-3/TRBV12-4	NA	TRBJ1-2	NA	CASSPNGNYGYTF
TRBV3-1/TRBV3-2	NA	TRBJ1-2	NA	CASSPPPVNYGYTF
TRBV19	NA	TRBJ2-5	NA	CASSPPGSMGETQYF
TRBV3-1/TRBV3-2	NA	TRBJ1-3	NA	CASSQGSAGVDTIYF
TRBV11-2	NA	TRBJ1-1	TRBD1	CASSLVAGGHTEAFF
TRBV11-2	NA	TRBJ1-1	TRBD1	CASTDRRDRGTEAFF
TRBV28	NA	TRBJ2-7	TRBD1	CASSLGQVSYEQYF
TRBV2	NA	TRBJ1-5	NA	CASSGTAASQPQHF
TRBV18	few	TRBJ1-2	NA	CASSPVESNYGYTF
TRBV9	once	TRBJ2-1	TRBD2	CASSVGASGGASEQFF
TRBV29-1	NA	TRBJ2-7	TRBD2	CSVEDVLGVGLAGGVTEQYF
TRBV4-1	NA	TRBJ1-1	NA	CASSPSRSTEAFF
TRBV6-5	NA	TRBJ2-5	NA	CASTIPGGGQYF
TRBV18	few	TRBJ1-1	TRBD1	CASSPYTGGDTEAFF
TRBV4-1	NA	TRBJ1-4	NA	CASSLTGNEKLFF
TRBV11-3	NA	TRBJ2-3	NA	CASSFSATDTQYF
TRBV4-3	NA	TRBJ1-3	TRBD1	CASSQTGAGNTIYF
TRBV9	NA	TRBJ2-1	NA	CASSVSGRLNEQFF
TRBV5-4	NA	TRBJ2-7	TRBD1	CASSSNRDRGHEQYF
TRBV6-5	NA	TRBJ2-7	NA	CASREDALYEQYF
TRBV3-1/TRBV3-2	NA	TRBJ2-3	TRBD2	CASSRSGRTDTQYF
TRBV11-2	NA	TRBJ2-2	NA	CASSLATNTGELFF
TRBV6-5	once	TRBJ2-7	NA	CASSHFSVFYEQYF
TRBV19	NA	TRBJ1-1	TRBD1	CASGGQLEAFF
TRBV5-1	NA	TRBJ1-2	TRBD1	CASSVTGNYGYTF
TRBV7-8	NA	TRBJ1-6	NA	CASSENGQGGDYNSPLHF
TRBV15	NA	TRBJ2-2	TRBD2	CATSRPGGGAVGELFF
TRBV10-3	NA	TRBJ1-1	TRBD1	CATTTGQMNTEAFF
TRBV29-1	NA	TRBJ2-2	TRBD1	CSVGLTGSGELFF
TRBV5-3	NA	TRBJ1-6	NA	CARSLGTENSPLHF
TRBV5-1	NA	TRBJ2-7	NA	CASSFGDKPYEQYF